These 23 T cell receptor beta chains were all obtained from the same sample, sequenced in a study of blood T cell repertoires in COVID-19. TCRdb's table, derived via immunoSEQ multiplex PCR, lists solely in-frame clones and lacks some. The repertoire has about 80,000 clones, roughly 82% of them found once; the top ten carry 8% to 13%. Source material: peripheral blood. Source of these receptors: a man aged 55-75 years with acute or convalescent COVID-19.

This chain uses TRBV29-1 with TRBJ2-3; TRBD1 matches at 7 bases. The CDR3 is 14 amino acids. V shed 6 bases and J 3 bases; nucleotides not matched to a gene: 9. Germline assignment: CDR1 SQVTM and CDR2 ANQGSEA. The chain's CDR3 is CSVRQGGTTDTQYF. CDR3 nucleotide sequence: TGCAGCGTACGACAGGGTGGTACGACAGATACGCAGTATTTT.

The table lists this clone with a count of one. CDR3 sequence reads: CASSLSGTGPRGGELFF. Here the CDR3 DNA reads TGTGCCAGCAGCCTCTCCGGGACAGGGCCCCGGGGCGGGGAGCTGTTTTTT. This chain uses TRBV7-3 with TRBJ2-2; 9 bases are shared with TRBD1. This CDR3 is built from 17 residues. The ends lost 5 bases at V and 7 bases at J; junction bases unmatched: 14. Germline V lookup: CDR1 SGHTA, CDR2 FQGTGA.

CDR3 protein: CASSRASGFYNEQFF. Here the CDR3 DNA reads TGTGCCAGCAGCCGAGCTAGCGGGTTTTACAATGAGCAGTTCTTC. The genes are TRBV7-8 and TRBJ2-1; 8 positions match TRBD2. The germline V gene encodes CDR1 SGHVS and CDR2 FQNEAQ. V was pared by 5 bases and J by 4 bases, with 7 bases of the junction left unmatched. The CDR3 sequence is 15 residues long.

The chain recombines TRBV28 with TRBJ2-7; TRBD2 agrees at 12 bases. There are 15 residues in the CDR3. Germline V gives CDR1 MDHEN, CDR2 SYDVKM. V was pared by 4 bases and J by 7 bases, with 8 bases of the junction left unmatched. The CDR3 spells CASSSSSGRVGEQYF. The CDR3, as DNA: TGTGCCAGCAGTTCTTCTAGCGGGAGGGTAGGGGAGCAGTACTTC.

This chain uses TRBV7-9 with TRBJ1-2; 7 positions agree with TRBD1. The germline gives CDR1 SEHNR, CDR2 FQNEAQ (reference sequence). The V segment lost 0 bases and the J segment 3 bases; nucleotides outside the gene matches: 4. The CDR3 is 15 residues long. This chain's CDR3 is CASSLAVRGDYGYTF. In DNA form, the CDR3 reads TGTGCCAGCAGCTTAGCCGTCAGGGGGGACTATGGCTACACCTTC.

The chain joins TRBV6-1 to TRBJ1-2; no clear D gene. The CDR3 is 16 residues long. Germline V lookup: CDR1 MNHNS, CDR2 SASEGT. V dropped 0 bases and J dropped 0 bases, with 11 bases sitting between them. The CDR3 spells CASSEAARYSNYGYTF. CDR3 coding DNA: TGTGCCAGCAGTGAAGCTGCCCGATACTCTAACTATGGCTACACCTTC.

CDR3 protein: CASSKGRYEQYF. The CDR3, as DNA: TGTGCCAGCAGCAAAGGGAGATACGAGCAGTACTTC. This rearrangement joins TRBV21-1 to TRBJ2-7; TRBD2 is the table's D call and was not checked against the DNA. TRBV21-1 is listed as a pseudogene. CDR3 length: 12 amino acids.

The rearrangement joins TRBV11-2 to TRBJ2-3; TRBD2 matches at 11 bases. Germline V gives CDR1 SGHAT, CDR2 FQNNGV. V shed 3 bases and J 3 bases; nucleotides not matched to a gene: 2. The CDR3 extends over 15 amino acids. The CDR3 loop is CASSLTSGITDTQYF. The CDR3, as DNA: TGTGCCAGCAGCTTGACTAGCGGGATAACAGATACGCAGTATTTT.

This chain links TRBV11-3 with TRBJ2-7; a weak D match, TRBD1 (7 bases). The CDR3 has 13 residues. V lost 1 base and J lost 6, with 10 bases in between. CDR1 and CDR2 from the germline V gene are SGHNT and YENEEA. In nucleotides, the CDR3 is TGTGCCAGCAGCTTAGGACAGGGAGGCGAGCAGTACTTC. Its protein is CASSLGQGGEQYF. The complete variable domain, with remaining parts taken from reference TRBV11-3 and TRBJ2-7, reads EAGVVQSPRYKIIEKKQPVAFWCNPISGHNTLYWYLQNLGQGPELLIRYENEEAVDDSQLPKDRFSAERLKGVDSTLKIQPAELGDSAVYLCASSLGQGGEQYFGPGTRLTVT.

The rearrangement uses TRBV5-4 and TRBJ1-2; D is undetermined. Germline V gene lookup returns CDR1 SGHNT and CDR2 YYREEE (reference sequence). Trimming shortened V by 8 bases and J by 6 bases, and 20 bases separated the two germline ends. The CDR3 is made up of 14 amino acids. CDR3 residues: CASSPPGRIDGYTF. CDR3 in DNA: TGTGCCAGTTCCCCCCCCGGGAGGATTGATGGCTACACCTTC.

V is TRBV7-2 and J is TRBJ2-1, with D possibly being TRBD2 (5 bases). V was trimmed by 6 bases and J by 0 bases, leaving 12 bases between them. The germline gives CDR1 SGHTA, CDR2 FQGNSA. CDR3 length equals 15 residues. For the CDR3, the DNA is TGTGCCAGCAGACCGGCTGGGAGCTCCTACAATGAGCAGTTCTTC. Translated: CASRPAGSSYNEQFF. Variable domain in full (rest from reference TRBV7-2 and TRBJ2-1): GAGVSQSPSNKVTEKGKDVELRCDPISGHTALYWYRQSLGQGLEFLIYFQGNSAPDKSGLPSDRFSAERTGGSVSTLTIQRTQQEDSAVYLCASRPAGSSYNEQFFGPGTRLTVL.

This chain joins TRBV11-2 and TRBJ2-5, with 7 positions matching TRBD2. Trimming took 1 base from V and 1 from J; bases not matched to a gene: 6. The CDR3 loop spans 16 amino acids. Germline assignment: CDR1 SGHAT and CDR2 FQNNGV. CDR3 coding DNA: TGTGCCAGCAGCTTAGGTGGGACTAAGACCCAAGAGACCCAGTACTTC. Amino acids: CASSLGGTKTQETQYF.

The genes are TRBV30 and TRBJ1-1; no clear D gene. The length of the CDR3 is 13 residues. Trimming stripped 2 bases from V and 1 base from J, with 8 bases between. Per the germline V gene, CDR1 is GTSNPN and CDR2 is SVGIG (reference sequence). The CDR3 region has the DNA TGTGCCTGGAGTTTGAGACAGAACACTGAAGCTTTCTTT. Encoded protein: CAWSLRQNTEAFF. The entire variable domain, with the rest obtained from reference TRBV30 and TRBJ1-1, is as follows: SQTIHQWPATLVQPVGSPLSLECTVEGTSNPNLYWYRQAAGRGLQLLFYSVGIGQISSEVPQNLSASRPQDRQFILSSKKLLLSDSGFYLCAWSLRQNTEAFFGQGTRLTVV.

The gene calls are TRBV12-3 or TRBV12-4 and TRBJ2-2, with D maybe TRBD2 (7 bases). CDR3 length: 13 residues. V was clipped by 10 bases and J by 4 bases, with 13 bases between them. The CDR3 coding sequence is TGTGCCACCCGGGGGGCTCGCACCGGGGAGCTGTTTTTT. It translates to CATRGARTGELFF.

This chain uses TRBV5-4 with TRBJ2-7; tentative D call: TRBD1 (5 bases). Germline CDR1 SGHNT, CDR2 YYREEE (reference sequence). CDR3 length: 15 residues. Trimming left V 4 bases short and J 0 bases short, with 14 bases between. The CDR3 protein is CASSRGLGSSYEQYF. The CDR3 bases are TGTGCCAGCAGCAGGGGCCTCGGTTCCTCCTACGAGCAGTACTTC.

This chain uses TRBV18 with TRBJ1-2; a weak D match, TRBD1 (5 bases). The CDR3 runs 13 residues. Germline CDR1 KGHSH, CDR2 LQKENI. Trimming stripped 8 bases from V and 3 bases from J, with 13 bases between. This CDR3 is CASRSGPDYGYTF. CDR3 coding DNA: TGTGCCAGCCGCTCAGGGCCGGACTATGGCTACACCTTC.

The chain recombines TRBV27 with TRBJ2-7; 7 nucleotides line up with TRBD2. CDR1 is MNHEY and CDR2 is SMNVEV in the germline V gene (reference sequence). The CDR3 consists of 14 residues. V dropped 8 bases and J dropped 3; count of bases not matched to a gene: 10. CDR3 protein: CASPRQREGYEQYF. Written as DNA, the CDR3 is TGTGCCAGCCCCCGGCAGAGGGAGGGCTACGAGCAGTACTTC.

The chain recombines TRBV6-1 with TRBJ1-5, with a tentative D call TRBD1 (6 bases). The V end lost 3 bases, the J end lost 4 bases, and 10 bases lay between the germline ends. The CDR3 spans 14 residues. Germline CDR1 is MNHNS and CDR2 is SASEGT. CDR3 amino acids: CASSEWDTNQPQHF. CDR3 DNA sequence: TGTGCCAGCAGTGAGTGGGACACGAATCAGCCCCAGCATTTT.

The CDR3 coding sequence is TGTGCCAGCAGTGGGGCGACTGAAGCTTTCTTT. Protein: CASSGATEAFF. The genes are TRBV28 and TRBJ1-1, with a weak D call TRBD1 (5 bases). Germline values: CDR1 MDHEN, CDR2 SYDVKM. Trimming left V 5 bases short and J 5 bases short, with 6 bases between. This CDR3 contains 11 residues.

The V gene is TRBV6-6, the J gene TRBJ1-2; D possibly corresponds to TRBD1 (6 bases). Germline values: CDR1 MNHNY, CDR2 SVGAGI (reference sequence). V was trimmed by 5 bases and J by 4 bases, leaving 11 bases between them. The CDR3 runs to 13 residues. CDR3 nucleotides: TGTGCCAGCAGTGCAGGGGCGAGCTATGGCTACACCTTC. Translating it yields CASSAGASYGYTF.

This chain joins TRBV3-1 (or the pseudogene TRBV3-2) and TRBJ2-2, with TRBD2 matching over 9 bases. The germline gives CDR1 LGHDT, CDR2 YNNKEL (reference sequence). V was clipped by 2 bases and J by 6 bases; unmatched bases: 7. The CDR3 is 16 amino acids. This chain's CDR3 is CASSQTSGRNSGELFF. As DNA, the CDR3 is TGTGCCAGCAGCCAAACCAGCGGGAGGAATTCCGGGGAGCTGTTTTTT.

This clone was picked up one time. The chain employs TRBV28 and TRBJ2-7; the D gene is possibly TRBD2 (6 bases). Trimming removed 11 bases at V and 6 bases at J, with 17 bases between. CDR3 size: 12 residues. In germline, CDR1 is MDHEN, CDR2 SYDVKM. In DNA, the CDR3 is TGTGCCGGACGCGGGATCTTCGGCGAGCAGTACTTC. This translates into CAGRGIFGEQYF.

This rearrangement joins TRBV27 to TRBJ2-6, with 7 bases aligning to TRBD1. CDR3 length equals 14 residues. The germline V gene encodes CDR1 MNHEY and CDR2 SMNVEV (reference sequence). V lost 9 bases and J lost 1; bases outside the gene matches: 3. The CDR3 nucleotides read TGTGCCAGTTGGACAGGATCTGGGGCCAACGTCCTGACTTTC. Its translation is CASWTGSGANVLTF.